This is a list of T cell receptor beta chains from one sample in a study of T cell responses to AZD1222 COVID-19 vaccine. Here immunoSEQ multiplex PCR was the method, and the copy in TCRdb shows in-frame clones only, minus some. The data hold fewer than 95,000 clones, with approximately 92% observed a single time. This material consisted of peripheral blood, taken on day 0 of AZD1222 vaccination. These TCRs come from an adult in good health. The CDR3 runs from the conserved cysteine through the conserved F or W. A D gene is named only where the DNA matches it firmly. Rows may omit the clone size; those that give it use once, few, many or a size class.

D	size	V	J	DNA	CDR3
TRBD2	once	TRBV29-1	TRBJ2-2	TGCAGCGTTGGAACTAGCGGAGCCCTCCCCGGGGAGCTGTTTTTT	CSVGTSGALPGELFF
TRBD1	.	TRBV6-5	TRBJ1-3	TGTGCCAGTAAAGCGACAGGGGGTAGTGGAAACACCATATATTTT	CASKATGGSGNTIYF
.	.	TRBV4-3	TRBJ2-7	TGCGCCAGCAGCCAAAGGGGGGCATTCAACGAGCAGTACTTC	CASSQRGAFNEQYF
TRBD1	.	TRBV2	TRBJ1-6	TGTGCCAGCTTGGGACAGTATAATTCACCCCTCCACTTT	CASLGQYNSPLHF
.	.	TRBV30	TRBJ2-5	TGTGCCTGGAGCCGTGGGAAAGAGACCCAGTACTTC	CAWSRGKETQYF
.	.	TRBV5-1	TRBJ1-1	TGCGCCAGCAGCTTGGACCCTTCATTGGGGTCCACTGAAGCTTTCTTT	CASSLDPSLGSTEAFF
.	.	TRBV25-1	TRBJ2-7	TGTGCCAGCAGTGGGTTTACACATAGCGGATACTACGAGCAGTACTTC	CASSGFTHSGYYEQYF
.	.	TRBV5-1	TRBJ1-4	TGCGCCAGCAGCAAGGACGAGGGTGAAAAACTGTTTTTT	CASSKDEGEKLFF
TRBD1	.	TRBV28	TRBJ1-3	TGTGCCAGCAGTCCGCGACAGGGCGGAACTGGAAACACCATATATTTT	CASSPRQGGTGNTIYF
.	.	TRBV5-6	TRBJ2-1	TGTGCCAGCAGCCGGCGGGCAGAGCAGTTCTTC	CASSRRAEQFF
.	.	TRBV3-1/TRBV3-2	TRBJ1-5	TGTGCCAGCGGACGAGACAGAGATCAGCCCCAGCATTTT	CASGRDRDQPQHF
.	.	TRBV28	TRBJ1-4	TGTGCCAGCAGGACGCGGGGCCTACTAAGGGAAAAACTGTTTTTT	CASRTRGLLREKLFF
.	.	TRBV19	TRBJ2-3	TGTGCCAGTAAGGAGGGGAGGACCACAGATACGCAGTATTTT	CASKEGRTTDTQYF
.	.	TRBV20-1	TRBJ2-1	TGCAGTGCTAGTTTTTGGGGGAGCAATCCGAATGAGCAGTTCTTC	CSASFWGSNPNEQFF
.	.	TRBV2	TRBJ2-7	TGTGCCAGCAGTGAACAGCAGTACTTC	CASSEQQYF
TRBD1	.	TRBV14	TRBJ2-5	TGTGCCAGCAGCCAGAAGAGGTCCCCGGACAGGGTGGTGGAGACCCAGTACTTC	CASSQKRSPDRVVETQYF
.	.	TRBV28	TRBJ2-2	TGTGCCAGCAGAAACAGGGCCGCGAACACCGGGGAGCTGTTTTTT	CASRNRAANTGELFF
TRBD1	.	TRBV29-1	TRBJ2-7	TGCAGCGCCCCCGGGACAGGGGTTGGCGAGCAGTACTTC	CSAPGTGVGEQYF
.	.	TRBV18	TRBJ2-3	TGTGCCAGCTCACGATCAGACGGGGCCTTGGTGGATACGCAGTATTTT	CASSRSDGALVDTQYF
.	.	TRBV5-4	TRBJ1-2	TGTGCCAGCAGCTTAAGGGCAGGGGACTACACCTTC	CASSLRAGDYTF
.	.	TRBV27	TRBJ2-3	TGTGCCAGCAGCCGGGCCTTTGGGGGCACAGATACGCAGTATTTT	CASSRAFGGTDTQYF
.	.	TRBV29-1	TRBJ1-1	TGCAGCGTTCCCTCCGGGGGCGGCTTGAACACTGAAGCTTTCTTT	CSVPSGGGLNTEAFF
.	.	TRBV11-2	TRBJ2-7	TGTGCCAGCAGCTTATCCCTAGTCACTAGTGGAGCTTCCTACGAGCAGTACTTC	CASSLSLVTSGASYEQYF
.	.	TRBV29-1	TRBJ2-7	TGCAGCGTTGGTGGGGACCTCTATTACGAGCAGTACTTC	CSVGGDLYYEQYF